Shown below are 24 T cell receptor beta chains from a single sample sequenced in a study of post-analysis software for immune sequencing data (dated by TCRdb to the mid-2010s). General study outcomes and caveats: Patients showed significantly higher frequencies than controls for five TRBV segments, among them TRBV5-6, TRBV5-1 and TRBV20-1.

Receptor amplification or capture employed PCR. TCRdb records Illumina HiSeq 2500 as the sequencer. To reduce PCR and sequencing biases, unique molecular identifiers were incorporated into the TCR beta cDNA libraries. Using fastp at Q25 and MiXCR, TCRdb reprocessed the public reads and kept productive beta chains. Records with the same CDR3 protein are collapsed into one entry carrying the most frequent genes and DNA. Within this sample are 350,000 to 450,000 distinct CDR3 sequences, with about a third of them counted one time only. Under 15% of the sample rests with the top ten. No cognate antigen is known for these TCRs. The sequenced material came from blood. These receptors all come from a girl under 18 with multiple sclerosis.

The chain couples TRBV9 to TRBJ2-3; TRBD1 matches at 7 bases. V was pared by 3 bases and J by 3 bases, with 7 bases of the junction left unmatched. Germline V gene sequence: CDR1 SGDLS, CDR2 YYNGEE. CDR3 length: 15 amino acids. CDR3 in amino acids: CASSGGDRRTDTQYF. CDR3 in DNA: TGTGCCAGCAGCGGAGGGGACAGAAGGACAGATACGCAGTATTTT.

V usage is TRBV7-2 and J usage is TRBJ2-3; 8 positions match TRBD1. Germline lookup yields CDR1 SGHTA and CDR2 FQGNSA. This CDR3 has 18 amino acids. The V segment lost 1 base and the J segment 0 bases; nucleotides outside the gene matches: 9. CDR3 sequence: CASSLDSRTGPSTDTQYF. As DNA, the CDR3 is TGTGCCAGCAGCTTAGATTCTCGGACAGGGCCTAGCACAGATACGCAGTATTTT. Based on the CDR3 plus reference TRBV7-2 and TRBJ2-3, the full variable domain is GAGVSQSPSNKVTEKGKDVELRCDPISGHTALYWYRQSLGQGLEFLIYFQGNSAPDKSGLPSDRFSAERTGGSVSTLTIQRTQQEDSAVYLCASSLDSRTGPSTDTQYFGPGTRLTVL.

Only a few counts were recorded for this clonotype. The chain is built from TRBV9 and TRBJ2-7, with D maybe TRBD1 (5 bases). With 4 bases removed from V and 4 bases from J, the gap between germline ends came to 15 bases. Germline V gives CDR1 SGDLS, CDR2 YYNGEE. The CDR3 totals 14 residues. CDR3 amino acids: CASSPRSQGYEQYF. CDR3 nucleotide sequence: TGTGCCAGCAGCCCCCGGTCCCAGGGATACGAGCAGTACTTC. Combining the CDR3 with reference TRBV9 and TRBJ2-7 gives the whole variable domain DSGVTQTPKHLITATGQRVTLRCSPRSGDLSVYWYQQSLDQGLQFLIQYYNGEERAKGNILERFSAQQFPDLHSELNLSSLELGDSALYFCASSPRSQGYEQYFGPGTRLTVT.

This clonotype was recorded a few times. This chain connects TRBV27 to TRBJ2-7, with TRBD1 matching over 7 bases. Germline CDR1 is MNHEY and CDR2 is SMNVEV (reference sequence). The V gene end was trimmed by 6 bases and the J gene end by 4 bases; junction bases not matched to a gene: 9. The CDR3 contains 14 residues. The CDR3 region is CASSLQGWGYEQYF. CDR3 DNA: TGTGCCAGCAGCTTACAGGGGTGGGGGTACGAGCAGTACTTC.

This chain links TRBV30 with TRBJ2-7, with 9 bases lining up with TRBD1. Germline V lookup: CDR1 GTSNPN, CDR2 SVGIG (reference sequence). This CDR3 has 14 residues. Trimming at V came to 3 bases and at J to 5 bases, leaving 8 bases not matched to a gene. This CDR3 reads CAWSSGTGFHEQYF. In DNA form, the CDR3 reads TGTGCCTGGAGCTCCGGGACAGGGTTTCACGAGCAGTACTTC.

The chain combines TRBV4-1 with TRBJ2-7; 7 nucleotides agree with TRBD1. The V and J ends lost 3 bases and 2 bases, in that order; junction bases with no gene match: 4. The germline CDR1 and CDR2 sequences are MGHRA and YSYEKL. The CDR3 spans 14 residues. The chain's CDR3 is CASSHPGQTYEQYF. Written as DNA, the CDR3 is TGCGCCAGCAGCCATCCGGGACAGACCTACGAGCAGTACTTC.

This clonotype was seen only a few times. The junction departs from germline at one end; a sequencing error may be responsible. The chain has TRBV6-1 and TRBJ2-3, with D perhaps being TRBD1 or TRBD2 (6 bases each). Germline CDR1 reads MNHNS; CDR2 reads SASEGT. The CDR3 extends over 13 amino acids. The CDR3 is CASSEQRGDTRYF. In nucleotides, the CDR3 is TGTGCCAGCAGTGAGCAACGCGGGGACACGCGGTATTTT.

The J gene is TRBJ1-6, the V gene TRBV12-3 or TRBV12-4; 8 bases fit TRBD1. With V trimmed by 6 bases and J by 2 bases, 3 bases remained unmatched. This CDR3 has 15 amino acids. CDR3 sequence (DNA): TGTGCCAGCAGCCCAGGGGGCACCTATAATTCACCCCTCCACTTT. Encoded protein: CASSPGGTYNSPLHF.

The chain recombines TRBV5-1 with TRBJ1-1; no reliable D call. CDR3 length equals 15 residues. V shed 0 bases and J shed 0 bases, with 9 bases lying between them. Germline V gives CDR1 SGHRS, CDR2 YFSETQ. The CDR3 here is CASSLAGGLNTEAFF. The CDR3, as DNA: TGCGCCAGCAGCTTGGCTGGAGGGCTGAACACTGAAGCTTTCTTT. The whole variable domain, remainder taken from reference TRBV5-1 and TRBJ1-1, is KAGVTQTPRYLIKTRGQQVTLSCSPISGHRSVSWYQQTPGQGLQFLFEYFSETQRNKGNFPGRFSGRQFSNSRSEMNVSTLELGDSALYLCASSLAGGLNTEAFFGQGTRLTVV.

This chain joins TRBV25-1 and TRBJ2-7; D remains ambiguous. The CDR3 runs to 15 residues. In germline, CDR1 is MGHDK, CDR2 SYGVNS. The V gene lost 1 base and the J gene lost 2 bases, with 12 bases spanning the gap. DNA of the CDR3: TGTGCCAGCAGTGAATCAGGAATCATCCCCTACGAGCAGTACTTC. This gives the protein CASSESGIIPYEQYF.

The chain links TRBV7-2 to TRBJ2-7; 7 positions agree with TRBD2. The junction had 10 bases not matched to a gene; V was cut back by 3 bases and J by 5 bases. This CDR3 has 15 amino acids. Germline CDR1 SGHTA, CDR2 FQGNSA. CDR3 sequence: CASSLGGGVRDEQYF. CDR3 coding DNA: TGTGCCAGCAGCTTGGGCGGGGGTGTTCGAGACGAGCAGTACTTC. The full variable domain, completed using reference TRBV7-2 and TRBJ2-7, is GAGVSQSPSNKVTEKGKDVELRCDPISGHTALYWYRQSLGQGLEFLIYFQGNSAPDKSGLPSDRFSAERTGGSVSTLTIQRTQQEDSAVYLCASSLGGGVRDEQYFGPGTRLTVT.

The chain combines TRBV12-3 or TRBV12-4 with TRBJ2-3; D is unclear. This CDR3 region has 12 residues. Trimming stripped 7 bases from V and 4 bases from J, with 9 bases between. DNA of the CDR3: TGTGCCAGCACCTGGACCGCAGATACGCAGTATTTT. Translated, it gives CASTWTADTQYF.

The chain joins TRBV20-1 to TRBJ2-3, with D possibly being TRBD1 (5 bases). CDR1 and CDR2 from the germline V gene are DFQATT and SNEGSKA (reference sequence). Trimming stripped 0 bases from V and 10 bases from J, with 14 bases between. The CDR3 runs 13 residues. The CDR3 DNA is TGCAGTGCTAGAGAAGTAAGGGGTTGGGCGCAGTATTTT. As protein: CSAREVRGWAQYF.

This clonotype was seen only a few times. The CDR3 reads CASSLATTDTQYF. The CDR3 nucleotides read TGCGCCAGCAGCTTGGCCACGACAGATACGCAGTATTTT. The chain links TRBV5-1 to TRBJ2-3; D is undetermined. CDR1 is SGHRS and CDR2 is YFSETQ in the germline V gene. The CDR3 is 13 amino acids. V lost 0 bases to trimming and J lost 3 bases, with 5 bases between them.

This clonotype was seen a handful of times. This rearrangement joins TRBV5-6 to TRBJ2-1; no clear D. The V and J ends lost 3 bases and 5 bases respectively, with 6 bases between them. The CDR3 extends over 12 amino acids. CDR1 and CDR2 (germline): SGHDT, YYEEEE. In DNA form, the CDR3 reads TGTGCCAGCAGCTCCGCAAACAATGAGCAGTTCTTC. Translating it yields CASSSANNEQFF.

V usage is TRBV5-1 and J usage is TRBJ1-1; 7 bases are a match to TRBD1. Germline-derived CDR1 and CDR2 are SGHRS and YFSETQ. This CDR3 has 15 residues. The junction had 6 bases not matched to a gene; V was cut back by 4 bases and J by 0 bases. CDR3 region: CASSNGQELNTEAFF. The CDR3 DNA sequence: TGCGCCAGCAGCAACGGACAGGAATTGAACACTGAAGCTTTCTTT.

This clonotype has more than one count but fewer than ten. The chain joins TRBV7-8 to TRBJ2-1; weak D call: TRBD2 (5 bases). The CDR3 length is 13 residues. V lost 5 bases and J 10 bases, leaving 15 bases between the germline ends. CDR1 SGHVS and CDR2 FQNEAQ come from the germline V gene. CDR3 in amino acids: CASSQASDSEQFF. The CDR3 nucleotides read TGTGCCAGCAGCCAGGCATCGGACTCCGAGCAGTTCTTC.

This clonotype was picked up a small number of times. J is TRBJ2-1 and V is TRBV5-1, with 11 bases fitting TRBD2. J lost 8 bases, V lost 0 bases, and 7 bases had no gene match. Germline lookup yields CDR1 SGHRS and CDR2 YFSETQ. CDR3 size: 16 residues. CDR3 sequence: CASSLEGLAGGDEQFF. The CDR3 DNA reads TGCGCCAGCAGCTTGGAAGGCCTAGCGGGGGGTGATGAGCAGTTCTTC.

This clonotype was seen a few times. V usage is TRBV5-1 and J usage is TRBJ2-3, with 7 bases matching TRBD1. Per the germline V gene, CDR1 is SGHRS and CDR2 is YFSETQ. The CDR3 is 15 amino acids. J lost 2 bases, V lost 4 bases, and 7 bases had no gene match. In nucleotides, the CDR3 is TGCGCCAGCAGCCTGGGACAGATCCCCACAGATACGCAGTATTTT. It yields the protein CASSLGQIPTDTQYF.

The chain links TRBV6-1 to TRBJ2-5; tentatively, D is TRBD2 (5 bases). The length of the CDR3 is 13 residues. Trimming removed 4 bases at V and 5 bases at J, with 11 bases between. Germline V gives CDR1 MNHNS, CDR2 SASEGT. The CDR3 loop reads CASSVGLSETQYF. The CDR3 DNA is TGTGCCAGCAGTGTCGGACTGTCGGAGACCCAGTACTTC.

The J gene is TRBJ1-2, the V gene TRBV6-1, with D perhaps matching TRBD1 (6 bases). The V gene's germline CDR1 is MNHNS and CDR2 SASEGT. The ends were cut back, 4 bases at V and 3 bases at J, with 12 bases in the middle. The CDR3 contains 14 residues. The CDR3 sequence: CASSGTDRHYGYTF. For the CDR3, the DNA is TGTGCCAGCAGTGGGACCGACAGGCACTATGGCTACACCTTC.

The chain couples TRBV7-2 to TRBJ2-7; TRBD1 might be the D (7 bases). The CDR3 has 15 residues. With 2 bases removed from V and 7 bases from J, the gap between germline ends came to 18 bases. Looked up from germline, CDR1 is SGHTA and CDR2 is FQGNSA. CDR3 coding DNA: TGTGCCAGCAGCTTATCGGGGGACAGAGGCAATGAGCAGTACTTC. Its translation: CASSLSGDRGNEQYF.

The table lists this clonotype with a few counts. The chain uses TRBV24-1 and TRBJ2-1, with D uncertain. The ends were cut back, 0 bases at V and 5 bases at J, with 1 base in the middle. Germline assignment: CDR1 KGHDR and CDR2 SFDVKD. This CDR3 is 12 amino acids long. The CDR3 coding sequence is TGTGCCACCAGTGATTTGGACAATGAGCAGTTCTTC. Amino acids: CATSDLDNEQFF.

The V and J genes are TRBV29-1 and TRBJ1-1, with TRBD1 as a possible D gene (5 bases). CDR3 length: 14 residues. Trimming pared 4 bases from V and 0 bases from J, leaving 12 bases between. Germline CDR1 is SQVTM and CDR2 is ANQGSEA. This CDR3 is CSVGKGGVNTEAFF. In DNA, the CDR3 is TGCAGCGTTGGCAAAGGAGGGGTGAACACTGAAGCTTTCTTT.